The clone carrying this TCR beta chain was recorded at least ten times. These data are taken from a study of neurological immune-mediated disorders. TCRdb redid the calling of the 5' RACE reads with MiXCR, one entry per CDR3 protein. The table lists tens of thousands of distinct CDR3 sequences, roughly 25% of them singletons. Trimming left V 5 bases short and J 5 bases short, with 15 bases between. CDR3 length: 14 amino acids. The germline gives CDR1 SSHAT, CDR2 FNYEAQ (reference sequence). The clonotype originates from a man over 45 with HTLV-1-associated myelopathy (HAM/TSP). This chain joins TRBV7-7 and TRBJ2-5, with D perhaps TRBD1 or TRBD2 (6 bases each). Material for sequencing was CD4+ T cells from blood. The CDR3 sequence is CASSPRGPGETQYF. The DNA of the CDR3 is TGTGCCAGCAGCCCCCGGGGGCCCGGGGAGACCCAGTACTTC.